Listed below are T cell receptor beta chains from one sample, sequenced in a study of blood T cell repertoires in COVID-19. Generated by immunoSEQ multiplex PCR, the TCRdb table keeps only in-frame clones and is missing some. The table has under 85,000 clones, roughly 89% seen once. The sequenced material came from peripheral blood. These receptor sequences come from a man aged 65-85 years with active or convalescent COVID-19. The CDR3 runs from the conserved cysteine through the conserved F or W. A D gene is named only where the DNA matches it firmly. Expanded clones get a size class; other rows say once, few or many, or leave the size out.

-,TRBV5-1,-,TRBJ2-5,CASSLAEAGGKTQYF,TGCGCCAGCAGCTTGGCCGAAGCGGGTGGAAAGACCCAGTACTTC
-,TRBV5-1,-,TRBJ1-4,CASSQMGEVTNEKLFF,TGCGCCAGCAGCCAAATGGGGGAGGTAACTAATGAAAAACTGTTTTTT
TRBD1,TRBV18,-,TRBJ1-2,CASSPDRDYGYTF,TGTGCCAGCTCACCAGACAGGGACTATGGCTACACCTTC
TRBD1,TRBV18,-,TRBJ1-1,CASSADRGGTEAFF,TGTGCCAGCTCGGCAGACAGGGGAGGCACTGAAGCTTTCTTT
TRBD1,TRBV19,-,TRBJ1-2,CASSRGGDIYGYTF,TGTGCCAGTAGTCGAGGGGGCGATATCTATGGCTACACCTTC
-,TRBV9,-,TRBJ1-2,CASSASYYGYTF,TGTGCCAGCAGCGCCAGTTACTATGGCTACACCTTC
-,TRBV18,few,TRBJ1-2,CASSPNPRDTGYTF,TGTGCCAGCTCACCTAACCCCCGGGACACCGGCTACACCTTC
-,TRBV25-1,-,TRBJ1-2,CASSEWGGSNYGYTF,TGTGCCAGCAGTGAATGGGGAGGGAGTAACTATGGCTACACCTTC
-,TRBV15,-,TRBJ2-7,CATSRDRLEEQYF,TGTGCCACCAGCAGAGATCGGCTGGAGGAGCAGTACTTC
-,TRBV7-9,-,TRBJ1-3,CASSLGYVTQGNTIYF,TGTGCCAGCAGCTTAGGGTACGTCACGCAGGGAAACACCATATATTTT
TRBD1,TRBV18,-,TRBJ1-1,CASSPLTGGTEAFF,TGTGCCAGCTCACCCTTGACAGGGGGCACTGAAGCTTTCTTT
-,TRBV19,-,TRBJ1-4,CASSEQRDEKLFF,TGTGCCAGTAGCGAACAGAGGGATGAAAAACTGTTTTTT
TRBD1,TRBV28,-,TRBJ1-5,CASIWTGGYGNQPQHF,TGTGCCAGCATCTGGACAGGGGGCTACGGCAATCAGCCCCAGCATTTT
TRBD1,TRBV27,-,TRBJ2-6,CASSFLDRGLSGANVLTF,TGTGCCAGCAGTTTCCTGGACAGGGGGTTATCCGGGGCCAACGTCCTGACTTTC
TRBD2,TRBV19,-,TRBJ2-3,CASSSGLAGEDTQYF,TGTGCCAGTAGTTCTGGACTAGCGGGAGAAGATACGCAGTATTTT
-,TRBV24-1,-,TRBJ2-3,CATSDAEQGVDTQYF,TGTGCCACCAGTGACGCCGAACAGGGAGTTGATACGCAGTATTTT
TRBD1,TRBV18,-,TRBJ1-1,CASLQGQGYTEAFF,TGTGCCAGCTTACAGGGACAGGGGTACACTGAAGCTTTCTTT
-,TRBV28,-,TRBJ2-2,CASSFVGARSTGELFF,TGTGCCAGCAGTTTCGTAGGGGCGCGAAGCACCGGGGAGCTGTTTTTT
-,TRBV19,-,TRBJ1-5,CASSIANTLLNQPQHF,TGTGCCAGTAGTATCGCCAACACCCTCCTCAATCAGCCCCAGCATTTT
-,TRBV3-1/TRBV3-2,once,TRBJ2-2,CASSQGPAVNTGELFF,TGTGCCAGCAGCCAAGGACCAGCGGTAAACACCGGGGAGCTGTTTTTT
-,TRBV28,-,TRBJ2-4,CASSLSASGSVSAKNIQYF,TGTGCCAGCAGTTTAAGTGCCTCGGGTTCGGTTAGTGCCAAAAACATTCAGTACTTC
-,TRBV10-2,-,TRBJ2-2,CASSDPLGENTGELFF,TGCGCCAGCAGTGATCCCCTAGGGGAGAACACCGGGGAGCTGTTTTTT
TRBD1,TRBV29-1,few,TRBJ2-3,CSASGGSDTQYF,TGCAGCGCGTCAGGGGGATCAGATACGCAGTATTTT
TRBD1,TRBV7-8,-,TRBJ1-1,CASSLATGVRTEAFF,TGTGCCAGCAGCTTAGCCACAGGGGTACGCACTGAAGCTTTCTTT
-,TRBV1,-,TRBJ2-1,CTSSQDRTGGSMNEQFF,TGCACCAGCAGCCAAGATCGGACTGGCGGGAGTATGAATGAGCAGTTCTTC
TRBD1,TRBV28,-,TRBJ2-7,CASSLYGGQGQGYEQYF,TGTGCCAGCAGTTTATATGGGGGACAGGGGCAAGGCTACGAGCAGTACTTC
-,TRBV28,-,TRBJ2-2,CASSSKPPILGRAGELFF,TGTGCCAGCAGTTCCAAACCCCCCATCCTCGGGAGAGCCGGGGAGCTGTTTTTT
-,TRBV6-5,-,TRBJ1-3,CASSYSGNRRNTIYF,TGTGCCAGCAGTTACTCGGGCAACCGGAGAAACACCATATATTTT
-,TRBV15,-,TRBJ2-1,CATSLPPGEVQFF,TGTGCCACCAGCCTCCCACCGGGGGAGGTGCAGTTCTTC
-,TRBV4-2,-,TRBJ2-5,CASSQADRQVGETQYF,TGTGCCAGCAGCCAAGCAGATCGGCAGGTAGGCGAGACCCAGTACTTC
TRBD1,TRBV7-9,-,TRBJ1-5,CASSSDRGGGVDSNQPQHF,TGTGCCAGCAGCTCTGACAGGGGGGGTGGTGTGGATAGCAATCAGCCCCAGCATTTT
-,TRBV29-1,-,TRBJ2-3,CSVEGEWEDTQYF,TGCAGCGTTGAAGGGGAGTGGGAAGATACGCAGTATTTT
TRBD1,TRBV10-3,-,TRBJ1-2,CAIRDPTGLNYGYTF,TGTGCCATCAGGGATCCGACAGGGCTCAACTATGGCTACACCTTC
-,TRBV7-9,few,TRBJ2-1,CASSWPEQFF,TGTGCCAGCAGCTGGCCCGAGCAGTTCTTC
-,TRBV4-2,few,TRBJ2-1,CASSQGTLGDEQFF,TGTGCCAGCAGCCAAGGAACGCTAGGGGATGAGCAGTTCTTC
TRBD2,TRBV19,-,TRBJ2-7,CASSITVTGGSYEQYF,TGTGCCAGTAGTATCACTGTAACGGGAGGCTCCTACGAGCAGTACTTC
-,TRBV3-1/TRBV3-2,-,TRBJ2-3,CASSQHTAVSTDTQYF,TGTGCCAGCAGCCAACACACAGCGGTTAGCACAGATACGCAGTATTTT
TRBD2,TRBV30,-,TRBJ2-1,CAWSVRLAGGNNEQFF,TGTGCCTGGAGTGTTAGACTAGCGGGGGGAAACAATGAGCAGTTCTTC
TRBD2,TRBV5-1,few,TRBJ2-2,CASSSPFGRSRNTGELFF,TGCGCCAGCAGCTCCCCCTTCGGGAGGAGCCGAAACACCGGGGAGCTGTTTTTT
-,TRBV24-1,-,TRBJ1-2,CATSDFSGYYTF,TGTGCCACCAGTGATTTCAGTGGTTACTACACCTTC
-,TRBV6-5,-,TRBJ1-6,CASTLNLYSNSPLHF,TGTGCCAGCACACTAAATCTATACTCTAATTCACCCCTCCACTTT
TRBD1,TRBV5-6,-,TRBJ2-5,CASSGSDRVGETQYF,TGTGCCAGCAGCGGGTCGGACAGGGTGGGCGAGACCCAGTACTTC
-,TRBV24-1,few,TRBJ2-7,CATSDPRRGYEQYF,TGTGCCACCAGTGATCCCCGGCGGGGTTACGAGCAGTACTTC